The source of this T cell receptor beta chain is a study of T cell responses to AZD1222 COVID-19 vaccine. Assay: immunoSEQ multiplex PCR; the TCRdb copy retains only in-frame clones and omits some. Of about 110,000 clones listed, about nine tenths are singletons. V lost 4 bases to trimming and J lost 4 bases, with 11 bases between them. This CDR3 is 13 amino acids long. Germline V lookup: CDR1 ENHRY, CDR2 SYGVKD. Specimen: peripheral blood, collected on day 0 of AZD1222 vaccination. V and J are TRBV10-3 and TRBJ2-7, with D possibly TRBD1 on 5 matching bases. The receptor comes from an adult in good health. CDR3 protein: CAISGGLGYEQYF. DNA of the CDR3: TGTGCCATCAGTGGGGGCCTGGGGTACGAGCAGTACTTC.